This T cell receptor (beta chain) originates from a study of T cells after yellow fever vaccination. The TCR cDNA carried a universal primer site and UMIs from 5'RACE template switching. TCRdb re-analysed the 5' RACE reads in MiXCR, keeping a single row per CDR3 protein. The top ten clones hold 14% to 15% of a sample with 500,000 to 650,000 distinct CDR3 sequences, approximately 13% of them seen once. The CDR3 runs 13 residues. The V end was cut by 8 bases, the J end by 0 bases, with 8 bases between. The chain couples TRBV12-3 or TRBV12-4 to TRBJ2-1; D ambiguous. Here the sequenced sample was PBMCs, taken on the day of the yellow fever booster vaccination. The source of this sequence is a man between 25 and 39 years old who received the YFV17D yellow fever vaccine. CDR3 bases: TGTGCCAGCGAACGGAGCTCCTACAATGAGCAGTTCTTC. Its translation: CASERSSYNEQFF.